These 20 T cell receptor beta chains share one sample of origin, sequenced in a study of blood T cell repertoires in COVID-19. The protocol was immunoSEQ multiplex PCR, while the TCRdb copy is restricted to in-frame clones and leaves out a portion. The data hold some 270,000 clones, with 75% to 85% observed a single time. Sequences were obtained from PBMCs or T cells enriched from blood (not recorded which). The receptors were sampled from a woman aged 45 to 65 with acute COVID-19.

V gene TRBV6-5 combines with J gene TRBJ1-6, with D possibly matching TRBD1 (6 bases). Germline V gene data show CDR1 as MNHEY and CDR2 as SVGAGI. V was trimmed by 6 bases and J by 5 bases, leaving 14 bases between them. The CDR3 runs 15 residues. The CDR3 protein is CASSLQGFDNSPLHF. CDR3 in DNA: TGTGCCAGCAGCCTCCAGGGGTTCGATAATTCACCCCTCCACTTT.

Here the CDR3 reads CSGGGYTEAFF. In DNA, the CDR3 is TGCAGTGGTGGGGGCTACACTGAAGCTTTCTTT. This rearrangement joins TRBV20-1 to TRBJ1-1; D might be TRBD1 (6 bases). The CDR3 is 11 residues long. The germline gives CDR1 DFQATT, CDR2 SNEGSKA (reference sequence). Deletions cut 7 bases from V and 3 bases from J, with 9 bases between.

This sequence joins TRBV3-1 (or the pseudogene TRBV3-2) and TRBJ1-5, with TRBD1 matching 7 bases. The CDR3 runs to 14 residues. In germline, CDR1 is LGHDT, CDR2 YNNKEL (reference sequence). J was trimmed by 4 bases and V by 4 bases; bases with no gene match: 4. In DNA form, the CDR3 reads TGTGCCAGCAGCCGACAGGGAGTAAATCAGCCCCAGCATTTT. Its translation is CASSRQGVNQPQHF.

The genes are TRBV10-3 and TRBJ1-1; a possible D gene is TRBD1 (5 bases). Trimming removed 9 bases from V and 5 bases from J, with 13 bases in between. The CDR3 is made up of 12 amino acids. CDR1 is ENHRY and CDR2 is SYGVKD in the germline V gene. CDR3 in DNA: TGTGCCATTACCAGGGATAGGACTGAAGCTTTCTTT. This encodes CAITRDRTEAFF.

The chain uses TRBV3-1 (or the pseudogene TRBV3-2) and TRBJ1-6; D perhaps matches TRBD1 (6 bases). This CDR3 is 14 amino acids long. With 4 bases removed from V and 9 bases from J, the gap between germline ends came to 13 bases. Germline V CDR1 and CDR2: LGHDT, YNNKEL (reference sequence). The CDR3 sequence: CASSPAGAVSPLHF. CDR3 coding DNA: TGTGCCAGCAGCCCGGCAGGGGCAGTTTCACCCCTCCACTTT.

The rearrangement joins TRBV18 to TRBJ1-1; 7 positions agree with TRBD1. The CDR3 length is 13 residues. J lost 10 bases, V lost 5 bases, and 10 bases had no gene match. Germline V gives CDR1 KGHSH, CDR2 LQKENI. In DNA, the CDR3 is TGTGCCAGCTCAGCCGGGACAGCTGTAGTAGCTTTCTTT. It yields the protein CASSAGTAVVAFF. The whole variable domain, filled in from reference TRBV18 and TRBJ1-1, reads NAGVMQNPRHLVRRRGQEARLRCSPMKGHSHVYWYRQLPEEGLKFMVYLQKENIIDESGMPKERFSAEFPKEGPSILRIQQVVRGDSAAYFCASSAGTAVVAFFGQGTRLTVV.

The gene calls are TRBV7-2 and TRBJ1-5; the match to TRBD1 covers 8 bases. V trimming: 5 bases; J trimming: 6 bases; junction bases outside the gene matches: 3. The CDR3 totals 13 residues. CDR1 is SGHTA, CDR2 FQGNSA, per germline. This CDR3 is CASSATGGQPQHF. Here the CDR3 DNA reads TGTGCCAGCAGCGCCACAGGGGGTCAGCCCCAGCATTTT.

The chain employs TRBV7-9 and TRBJ1-1; TRBD1 might be the D (5 bases). The CDR3 spans 16 residues. The V gene lost 5 bases and the J gene lost 2 bases, with 18 bases spanning the gap. Germline V gene lookup returns CDR1 SEHNR and CDR2 FQNEAQ (reference sequence). The CDR3 coding sequence is TGTGCCAGCAGCCGACCCTCGGGGGATGAAAACACTGAAGCTTTCTTT. This codes for CASSRPSGDENTEAFF.

This clone has just a few counts. V and J are TRBV19 and TRBJ2-7, with 10 bases that match TRBD1. The CDR3 is 15 amino acids. Unmatched junction bases numbered 6, after V lost 5 bases and J lost 2 bases. Germline V gene sequence: CDR1 LNHDA, CDR2 SQIVND (reference sequence). CDR3 in amino acids: CASSLDGTGAYEQYF. DNA for the CDR3: TGTGCCAGTAGTCTGGACGGGACAGGGGCCTACGAGCAGTACTTC.

The J gene is TRBJ1-2, the V gene TRBV30, with TRBD1 identical over 7 bases. The CDR3 runs 12 residues. Germline V gene lookup returns CDR1 GTSNPN and CDR2 SVGIG (reference sequence). After removal of 7 bases from V and 6 bases from J, the junction contained 8 bases not matched to a gene. The DNA of the CDR3 is TGTGCCTTTTTCGACAGGGAGGATGGCTACACCTTC. It is translated as CAFFDREDGYTF. Full variable domain (missing parts from reference TRBV30 and TRBJ1-2): SQTIHQWPATLVQPVGSPLSLECTVEGTSNPNLYWYRQAAGRGLQLLFYSVGIGQISSEVPQNLSASRPQDRQFILSSKKLLLSDSGFYLCAFFDREDGYTFGSGTRLTVV.

The chain combines TRBV5-1 with TRBJ1-2; unclear D gene. V was cut by 4 bases and J by 0 bases, with 13 bases left in between. The CDR3 loop spans 15 amino acids. Germline values: CDR1 SGHRS, CDR2 YFSETQ. In nucleotides, the CDR3 is TGCGCCAGCAGCACCGGTTTTCTTGCTAACTATGGCTACACCTTC. This codes for CASSTGFLANYGYTF.

This clone was seen many times. The rearrangement links TRBV5-4 to TRBJ1-1; a possible D gene is TRBD1 (5 bases). V was clipped by 4 bases and J by 1 base, with 8 bases between them. CDR1 is SGHNT and CDR2 is YYREEE in the germline V gene (reference sequence). This CDR3 spans 13 amino acids. The CDR3 nucleotides are TGTGCCAGCAGCCGCAGGGAGAACACTGAAGCTTTCTTT. Its translation: CASSRRENTEAFF. Using reference TRBV5-4 and TRBJ1-1 for the parts outside the CDR3, the full variable domain is ETGVTQSPTHLIKTRGQQVTLRCSSQSGHNTVSWYQQALGQGPQFIFQYYREEENGRGNFPPRFSGLQFPNYSSELNVNALELDDSALYLCASSRRENTEAFFGQGTRLTVV.

The V gene is TRBV11-2, the J gene TRBJ1-6; 11 nucleotides line up with TRBD1. This CDR3 is built from 15 residues. Trimming at V came to 5 bases and at J to 10 bases, leaving 7 bases not matched to a gene. Germline V CDR1 and CDR2: SGHAT, FQNNGV. As DNA, the CDR3 is TGTGCCAGCAGCCGGGGACAGGGGGTAGAATCACCCCTCCACTTT. It yields the protein CASSRGQGVESPLHF.

V is TRBV19 and J is TRBJ2-7; D is unclear. V lost 0 bases to trimming and J lost 5 bases, with 14 bases between them. This CDR3 contains 15 residues. Per the germline V gene, CDR1 is LNHDA and CDR2 is SQIVND (reference sequence). The CDR3 loop is CASSIDLSRVHEQYF. The DNA of the CDR3 is TGTGCCAGTAGTATAGATCTTTCCCGCGTCCACGAGCAGTACTTC.

CDR3 nucleotide sequence: TGTGCCAGCAGCTTAAGGGCAGGGCGAAGCTCCTACGAGCAGTACTTC. It specifies CASSLRAGRSSYEQYF. The chain employs TRBV7-6 and TRBJ2-7, with D perhaps matching TRBD1 (5 bases). V was cut by 2 bases and J by 0 bases, with 14 bases left in between. Germline CDR1 and CDR2: SGHVS and FNYEAQ. The CDR3 runs 16 residues.

The rearrangement links TRBV18 to TRBJ2-5; perhaps TRBD2 as D (7 bases). The CDR3 length is 15 residues. Trimming left V 4 bases short and J 4 bases short, with 16 bases between. Germline assignment: CDR1 KGHSH and CDR2 LQKENI. For the CDR3, the DNA is TGTGCCAGCTCACGAGGAGGGGGGGCCGGAGAGACCCAGTACTTC. It specifies CASSRGGGAGETQYF.

This chain links TRBV10-3 with TRBJ2-2, with a tentative D call TRBD2 (5 bases). Trimming took off 1 base at V and 5 bases at J, with 8 bases between the two ends. The CDR3 is 14 residues long. The germline gives CDR1 ENHRY, CDR2 SYGVKD. CDR3 DNA: TGTGCCATCAGTGAGTTGGGAGAAACCGGGGAGCTGTTTTTT. As protein: CAISELGETGELFF.

The rearrangement joins TRBV3-1 (or the pseudogene TRBV3-2) to TRBJ1-2, with 11 nucleotides matching TRBD1. The ends lost 2 bases at V and 11 bases at J; junction bases unmatched: 4. The CDR3 totals 13 residues. Germline CDR1 and CDR2: LGHDT and YNNKEL (reference sequence). Written as DNA, the CDR3 is TGTGCCAGCAGCCAAACGGGACAGGGGGTATACACCTTC. As protein: CASSQTGQGVYTF.

This chain joins TRBV18 and TRBJ1-4; 7 bases line up with TRBD1. The CDR3 is 15 residues long. Germline CDR1 KGHSH, CDR2 LQKENI. V trimming: 2 bases; J trimming: 3 bases; junction bases outside the gene matches: 3. CDR3 loop: CASSPEGQPNEKLFF. For the CDR3, the DNA is TGTGCCAGCTCACCAGAGGGACAGCCTAATGAAAAACTGTTTTTT.

The chain employs TRBV25-1 and TRBJ2-2; weak D call: TRBD1 (6 bases). V was trimmed by 8 bases and J by 0 bases, leaving 7 bases between them. The V gene's germline CDR1 is MGHDK and CDR2 SYGVNS. The CDR3 is 13 residues long. CDR3 protein: CASGTPNTGELFF. DNA for the CDR3: TGTGCCAGCGGGACACCGAACACCGGGGAGCTGTTTTTT.